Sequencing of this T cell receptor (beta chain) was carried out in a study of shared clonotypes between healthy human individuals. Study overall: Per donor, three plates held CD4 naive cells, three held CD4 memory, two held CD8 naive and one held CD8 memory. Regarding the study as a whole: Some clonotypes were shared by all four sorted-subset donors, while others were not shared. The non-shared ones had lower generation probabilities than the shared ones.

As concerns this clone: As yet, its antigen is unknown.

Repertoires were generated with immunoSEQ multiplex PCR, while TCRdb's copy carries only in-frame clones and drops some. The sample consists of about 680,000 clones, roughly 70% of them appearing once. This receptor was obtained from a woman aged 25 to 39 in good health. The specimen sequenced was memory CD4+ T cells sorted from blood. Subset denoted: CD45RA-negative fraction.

The CDR3 loop is CASSAGAGQGDSEQYF. In DNA form, the CDR3 reads TGTGCCAGCAGCGCCGGGGCGGGACAGGGGGATTCCGAGCAGTACTTC. This chain links TRBV21-1 with TRBJ2-7; no check of the table's D call, TRBD1, against the DNA was made. TRBV21-1 is a recognized pseudogene. The CDR3 spans 16 residues.